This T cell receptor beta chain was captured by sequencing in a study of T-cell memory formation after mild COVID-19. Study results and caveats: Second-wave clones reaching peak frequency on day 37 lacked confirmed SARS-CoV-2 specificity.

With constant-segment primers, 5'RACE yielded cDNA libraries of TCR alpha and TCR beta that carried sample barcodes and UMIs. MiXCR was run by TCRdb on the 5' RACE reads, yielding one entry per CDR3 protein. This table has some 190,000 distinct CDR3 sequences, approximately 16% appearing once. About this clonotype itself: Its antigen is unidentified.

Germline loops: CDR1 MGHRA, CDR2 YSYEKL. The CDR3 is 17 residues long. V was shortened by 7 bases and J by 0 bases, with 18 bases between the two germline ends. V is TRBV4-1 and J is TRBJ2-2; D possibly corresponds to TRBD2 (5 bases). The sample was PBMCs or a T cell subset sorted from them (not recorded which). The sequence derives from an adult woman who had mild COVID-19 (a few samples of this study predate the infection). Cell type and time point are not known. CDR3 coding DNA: TGCGCCAGCACCCCATCCGGACTTAGGTCGAACACCGGGGAGCTGTTTTTT. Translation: CASTPSGLRSNTGELFF.